The clone carrying this T cell receptor (beta chain) has a handful of counts. The entry originates in a study of beta chain features in type 1 diabetes. The germline V gene encodes CDR1 SEHNR and CDR2 FQNEAQ (reference sequence). Trimming cost V 6 bases and J 1 base; bases outside gene matches: 11. The CDR3 covers 16 residues. What was sequenced were expressed TCRB transcripts, since all of the isolated RNA had been reverse transcribed. Produced via immunoSEQ multiplex PCR; TCRdb's table is partial and in-frame only. The data hold around 280,000 clones, with approximately 8% observed a single time. The chain couples TRBV7-9 to TRBJ1-1, with 7 bases that match TRBD1. This clonotype originated in a woman under 30 in good health. Material: central memory CD4+ T cells from blood. CDR3 bases: TGTGCCAGCAGTGCCCCTCCACAGGGGAGGAACACTGAAGCTTTCTTT. This translates into CASSAPPQGRNTEAFF. Based on the CDR3 plus reference TRBV7-9 and TRBJ1-1, the full variable domain is DTGVSQNPRHKITKRGQNVTFRCDPISEHNRLYWYRQTLGQGPEFLTYFQNEAQLEKSRLLSDRFSAERPKGSFSTLEIQRTEQGDSAMYLCASSAPPQGRNTEAFFGQGTRLTVV.